This T cell receptor beta chain is drawn from a study of CD8+CD57+ T cells in acquired aplastic anemia. Background on the study: Average DNA yield from sorted CD4+ and CD8+ cells was approximately 3.2 ug. General observations from the study: CD8+ Simpson's diversity did not differ significantly between patients and controls.

Germline assignment: CDR1 DFQATT and CDR2 SNEGSKA (reference sequence). The CDR3 runs 12 residues. The ends were cut back, 3 bases at V and 2 bases at J, with 8 bases in the middle. Individuals selected for sequencing had exhibited CD8+CD57+ cell expansion on flow cytometry. For CDR3 and TCR beta VDJ profiling, genomic DNA was the template used. TCRdb used MiXCR to reprocess the reads, holding one entry per CDR3 protein. The sample shows 260,000 or so distinct CDR3 sequences, 82% of them seen only once. As to this clonotype: What it recognizes is unknown.

Sequencing was done on a sample of sorted CD4+, CD8+, or CD8+CD57+ T cells (not recorded which) from PBMCs. The clonotype originates from a human donor with aplastic anemia. J is TRBJ2-7 and V is TRBV20-1; D is unclear. The CDR3, as DNA: TGCAGTGCTAGGACACCTACCTACGAGCAGTACTTC. Translating gives CSARTPTYEQYF.